This T cell receptor beta chain was sequenced in a study of control samples from healthy donors and cancer patients (dated by TCRdb to 2020 to 2022). Receptors were amplified or captured by the immunoSEQ multiplex PCR assay. The immuneACCESS repertoire file appears here via TCRdb, limited to in-frame rearrangements. These files lack a portion of the clones; in checked studies, under half of the deficit traces to unresolved V genes, and the cause of the others is not known. The sample table lists 130,000 to 150,000 clones, 93% of them with a count of one. The leading ten clones occupy 5.8% of the sample. Notes on this clone: No cognate antigen has been identified for it. Base-call qualities are not available, and no considerably larger clone is one nucleotide away.

The germline V gene encodes CDR1 SNHLY and CDR2 FYNNEI. V drops 3 bases and J drops 4 bases, leaving 13 bases in between. The CDR3 contains 14 residues, cysteine and phenylalanine counted. Kept here is only the CDR3 DNA, which spans 42 bases and is read in frame from base 1. The sample comprised blood. The chain joins TRBV2 to TRBJ2-7, and possibly TRBD1, on 6 matching bases. The sequence was collected from a young man in good health. The CDR3: CASSEGRGPYEQYF. The nucleotides read TGTGCCAGCAGTGAGGGCAGGGGCCCTTACGAGCAGTACTTC.